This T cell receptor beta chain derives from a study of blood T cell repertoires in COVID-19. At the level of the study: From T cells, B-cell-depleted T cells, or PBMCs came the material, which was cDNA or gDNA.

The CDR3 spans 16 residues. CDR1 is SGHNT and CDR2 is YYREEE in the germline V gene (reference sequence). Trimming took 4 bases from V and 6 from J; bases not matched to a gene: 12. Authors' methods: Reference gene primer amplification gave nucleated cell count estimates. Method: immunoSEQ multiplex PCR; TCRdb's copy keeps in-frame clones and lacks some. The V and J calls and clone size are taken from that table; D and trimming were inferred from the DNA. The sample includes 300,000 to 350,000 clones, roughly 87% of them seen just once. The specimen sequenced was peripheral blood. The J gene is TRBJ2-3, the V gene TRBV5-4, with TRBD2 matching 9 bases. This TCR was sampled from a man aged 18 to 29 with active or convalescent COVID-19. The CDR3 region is CASSATGAGGGDTQYF. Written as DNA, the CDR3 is TGTGCCAGCAGCGCGACTGGAGCGGGGGGCGGGGATACGCAGTATTTT.